This T cell receptor (beta chain) comes out of a study of blood T cell repertoires in COVID-19. Overall study: Acute and convalescent COVID-19 specimens originated in the United States, Italy and Spain. Sample material is recorded as cDNA or gDNA derived from T cells, B-cell-depleted T cells, or PBMCs.

TCRdb keeps only in-frame clones here, not all; method: immunoSEQ multiplex PCR. The repertoire holds some 250,000 clones, with around four fifths as singletons. Between the trimmed V and J ends, which lost 5 bases and 2 bases, there was a span of 14 bases. CDR3 length equals 15 residues. Per the germline V gene, CDR1 is SGHNT and CDR2 is YENEEA. The source of this sequence is a man aged 55 to 70 with acute or convalescent COVID-19. Sequenced material: peripheral blood. The chain employs TRBV11-3 and TRBJ2-3, with a tentative D call TRBD1 (8 bases). Here the CDR3 reads CASSSGDRTTDTQYF. The CDR3 region has the DNA TGTGCCAGCAGCAGCGGGGACAGGACCACAGATACGCAGTATTTT.